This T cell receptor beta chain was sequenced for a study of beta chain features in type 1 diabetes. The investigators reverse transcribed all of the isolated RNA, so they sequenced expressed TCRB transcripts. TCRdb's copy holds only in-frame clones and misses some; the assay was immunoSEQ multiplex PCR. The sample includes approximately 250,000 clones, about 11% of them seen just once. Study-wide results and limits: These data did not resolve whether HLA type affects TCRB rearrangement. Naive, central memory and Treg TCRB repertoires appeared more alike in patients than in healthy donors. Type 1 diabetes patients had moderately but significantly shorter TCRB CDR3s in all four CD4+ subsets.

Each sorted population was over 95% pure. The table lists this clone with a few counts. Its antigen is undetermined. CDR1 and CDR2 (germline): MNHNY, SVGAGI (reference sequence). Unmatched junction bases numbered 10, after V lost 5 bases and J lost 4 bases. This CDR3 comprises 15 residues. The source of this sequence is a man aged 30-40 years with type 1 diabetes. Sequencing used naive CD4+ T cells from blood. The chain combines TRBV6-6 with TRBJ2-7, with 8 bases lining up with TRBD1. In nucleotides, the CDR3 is TGTGCCAGCAGTGACAGGGGTGGGAGTGCTTACGAGCAGTACTTC. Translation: CASSDRGGSAYEQYF.